This entry lists 30 T cell receptor beta chains sequenced from one sample in a study of beta chain features in type 1 diabetes. Sequenced material consisted of expressed TCRB transcripts (all of the isolated RNA was reverse transcribed). This table comes from immunoSEQ multiplex PCR, and its TCRdb copy is limited to in-frame clones, with some not included. The sample holds around 500,000 clones, approximately 10% seen once. Material: naive CD4+ T cells from blood. These receptors originate from a woman aged 18-29 years in good health.

V is TRBV28 and J is TRBJ2-6; D is unclear. V lost 8 bases and J lost 0, with 11 bases in between. CDR3 length equals 15 residues. Germline values: CDR1 MDHEN, CDR2 SYDVKM. The CDR3 region has the DNA TGTGCCAGCGGTTATGCCGGCTCTGGGGCCAACGTCCTGACTTTC. It translates to CASGYAGSGANVLTF.

This clone appeared a few times. This rearrangement joins TRBV6-6 to TRBJ1-5, with no clear D. Germline CDR1 and CDR2: MNHNY and SVGAGI (reference sequence). Trimming took 4 bases from V and 7 from J, leaving 11 bases between them. The CDR3 is 13 residues long. CDR3 in DNA: TGTGCCAGCAGTTCGGGTAGGGAGCAGCCCCAGCATTTT. Amino acid sequence: CASSSGREQPQHF.

The V and J genes are TRBV5-1 and TRBJ1-2; D gene unclear. Germline loops: CDR1 SGHRS, CDR2 YFSETQ. CDR3 length equals 15 residues. Trimming shortened V by 0 bases and J by 3 bases, and 12 bases separated the two germline ends. The CDR3 region has the DNA TGCGCCAGCAGCTTGGGGACCTCCGGGGACTATGGCTACACCTTC. The encoded protein is CASSLGTSGDYGYTF.

This clone was seen a few times. This chain connects TRBV15 to TRBJ2-5, with 7 bases identical to TRBD1. J lost 5 bases, V lost 7 bases, and 4 bases had no gene match. CDR3 length: 12 residues. Germline CDR1 LNHNV, CDR2 YYDKDF (reference sequence). CDR3 sequence: CATKRQGETQYF. The CDR3 region has the DNA TGTGCCACCAAAAGACAGGGTGAGACCCAGTACTTC.

V and J are TRBV7-9 and TRBJ2-1; TRBD2 matches at 11 bases. The CDR3 is 15 amino acids. V lost 5 bases and J lost 4; bases outside the gene matches: 4. Per the germline V gene, CDR1 is SEHNR and CDR2 is FQNEAQ (reference sequence). The CDR3: CASSPLAGGYNEQFF. The CDR3, as DNA: TGTGCCAGCAGCCCTCTAGCGGGGGGATACAATGAGCAGTTCTTC.

The rearrangement links TRBV30 to TRBJ1-5; no clear D. V lost 2 bases to trimming and J lost 3 bases, with 11 bases between them. There are 14 residues in the CDR3. Per the germline V gene, CDR1 is GTSNPN and CDR2 is SVGIG (reference sequence). CDR3 loop: CAWSSPSTNQPQHF. In DNA, the CDR3 is TGTGCCTGGAGTTCACCCAGCACCAATCAGCCCCAGCATTTT.

This clone was counted a few times. This chain links TRBV15 with TRBJ1-6; D unclear. The CDR3 length is 13 residues. CDR1 is LNHNV, CDR2 YYDKDF, per germline (reference sequence). V lost 3 bases, J lost 4 bases, and 4 bases lay in between. The DNA of the CDR3 is TGTGCCACCAGCAGCGAATATAATTCACCCCTCCACTTT. It yields the protein CATSSEYNSPLHF.

This clone occurred once. The chain is built from TRBV27 and TRBJ2-3; 7 bases line up with TRBD1. CDR3 length: 15 residues. Germline trimming cut 7 bases from V and 2 bases from J; bases unmatched to any gene: 9. From germline, CDR1 is MNHEY and CDR2 SMNVEV (reference sequence). CDR3 amino acids: CASTPRGRVTDTQYF. CDR3 in DNA: TGTGCCAGCACCCCTAGGGGGCGCGTCACAGATACGCAGTATTTT.

The chain couples TRBV7-9 to TRBJ1-2; maybe TRBD1 (5 bases). With 5 bases removed from V and 5 bases from J, the gap between germline ends came to 6 bases. The length of the CDR3 is 11 residues. Germline values: CDR1 SEHNR, CDR2 FQNEAQ (reference sequence). The chain's CDR3 is CASSRQYGYTF. DNA for the CDR3: TGTGCCAGCAGCAGACAGTATGGCTACACCTTC.

The chain employs TRBV30 and TRBJ1-5; TRBD1 matches at 11 bases. Germline V CDR1 and CDR2: GTSNPN, SVGIG (reference sequence). Trimming removed 2 bases from V and 6 bases from J; junction bases left unmatched: 6. This CDR3 region has 15 residues. The CDR3, as DNA: TGTGCCTGGAGTCTATCCGGGACAGGGGGTCAGCCCCAGCATTTT. It translates to CAWSLSGTGGQPQHF.

This clone has a handful of counts. The chain couples TRBV30 to TRBJ1-2; 7 bases match TRBD1. Unmatched junction bases numbered 17, after V lost 4 bases and J lost 0 bases. CDR1 GTSNPN and CDR2 SVGIG come from the germline V gene (reference sequence). The CDR3 is made up of 18 amino acids. This CDR3 is CAWKVLRSSDRTNYGYTF. The CDR3 region has the DNA TGTGCCTGGAAGGTTCTACGGTCATCGGACAGGACTAACTATGGCTACACCTTC.

The chain joins TRBV6-4 to TRBJ2-1; D is uncertain. The V and J ends lost 5 bases and 4 bases respectively, with 9 bases between them. Germline CDR1 and CDR2: MRHNA and SNTAGT. The CDR3 consists of 13 residues. Here the CDR3 DNA reads TGTGCCAGCAGTCTTGGACGTTACAATGAGCAGTTCTTC. Encoded protein: CASSLGRYNEQFF.

The chain carries TRBV9 and TRBJ1-1; D unclear. This CDR3 comprises 15 residues. V lost 5 bases, J lost 1 base, and 15 bases lay in between. Germline V gives CDR1 SGDLS, CDR2 YYNGEE. The CDR3 is CASSAARGWNTEAFF. The CDR3 region has the DNA TGTGCCAGCAGTGCCGCCAGAGGGTGGAACACTGAAGCTTTCTTT.

This sequence joins TRBV5-1 and TRBJ2-6; TRBD2 is a possible D gene (6 bases). This CDR3 has 19 amino acids. The germline V gene has CDR1 SGHRS and CDR2 YFSETQ. V was shortened by 4 bases and J by 0 bases, with 20 bases between the two germline ends. CDR3 amino acids: CASSAQARGLGSGANVLTF. In DNA, the CDR3 is TGCGCCAGCAGCGCGCAGGCGAGGGGACTGGGCTCTGGGGCCAACGTCCTGACTTTC.

This clone has a handful of counts. The V call is TRBV4-1, the J call TRBJ2-5; perhaps TRBD2 as D (6 bases). Trimming pared 4 bases from V and 4 bases from J, leaving 13 bases between. Germline assignment: CDR1 MGHRA and CDR2 YSYEKL. The CDR3 spans 14 residues. CDR3 sequence: CASSLTGVIETQYF. The CDR3 coding sequence is TGCGCCAGCAGCCTAACGGGGGTTATAGAGACCCAGTACTTC.

Points on this clone: Relative to the germline gene, one junction end is altered; a read error may explain this. The rearrangement uses TRBV30 and TRBJ2-7, with a tentative D call TRBD2 (5 bases). The germline gives CDR1 GTSNPN, CDR2 SVGIG (reference sequence). The CDR3 runs 12 residues. The CDR3 DNA is TGTGCCGGGAGTGTACAAGGCTACGAGCAGTACTTC. This codes for CAGSVQGYEQYF.

The table lists this clone with a few counts. V and J are TRBV18 and TRBJ2-3; the match to TRBD2 covers 7 bases. The CDR3 consists of 14 residues. With 8 bases clipped from V and 4 bases from J, the junction kept 9 bases outside the gene matches. CDR1 is KGHSH and CDR2 is LQKENI in the germline V gene. The CDR3 DNA sequence: TGTGCCAGCGCCAGAGCGGGGACCGCAGATACGCAGTATTTT. Its translation: CASARAGTADTQYF. The full variable domain, its missing parts supplied by reference TRBV18 and TRBJ2-3, is NAGVMQNPRHLVRRRGQEARLRCSPMKGHSHVYWYRQLPEEGLKFMVYLQKENIIDESGMPKERFSAEFPKEGPSILRIQQVVRGDSAAYFCASARAGTADTQYFGPGTRLTVL.

This chain uses TRBV25-1 with TRBJ1-6; 9 bases line up with TRBD1. Germline V lookup: CDR1 MGHDK, CDR2 SYGVNS. This CDR3 has 15 residues. V was pared by 3 bases and J by 7 bases, with 4 bases of the junction left unmatched. CDR3 nucleotides: TGTGCCAGCAGTGATCCCGGACAGGGGAATTCACCCCTCCACTTT. Protein product: CASSDPGQGNSPLHF.

CDR3 nucleotide sequence: TGTGCCAGCAGCGGACAGGGGGGAGACAATGAGCAGTTCTTC. Translating it yields CASSGQGGDNEQFF. This chain uses TRBV11-2 with TRBJ2-1; 10 bases line up with TRBD1. CDR1 is SGHAT and CDR2 is FQNNGV in the germline V gene. The CDR3 contains 14 residues. J gave up 5 bases and V 5 bases, and 3 bases lay outside the gene matches. Filled out from reference TRBV11-2 and TRBJ2-1, the complete variable domain reads EAGVAQSPRYKIIEKRQSVAFWCNPISGHATLYWYQQILGQGPKLLIQFQNNGVVDDSQLPKDRFSAERLKGVDSTLKIQPAKLEDSAVYLCASSGQGGDNEQFFGPGTRLTVL.

This clone showed up just a few times. The chain uses TRBV23-1 and TRBJ2-7; D ambiguous. TRBV23-1 is known as an ORF, though its function is uncertain. CDR3 size: 13 residues. Trimming pared 0 bases from V and 6 bases from J, leaving 9 bases between. The CDR3 sequence: CASSQSVVVEQYV. CDR3 nucleotides: TGCGCCAGCAGTCAATCTGTTGTGGTCGAGCAGTACGTC.

V usage is TRBV7-2 and J usage is TRBJ2-5, with unresolved D. Germline CDR1 reads SGHTA; CDR2 reads FQGNSA. Trimming pared 3 bases from V and 4 bases from J, leaving 12 bases between. This CDR3 contains 14 residues. CDR3 sequence: CASSFSPLGETQYF. DNA of the CDR3: TGTGCCAGCAGCTTCTCTCCTCTCGGAGAGACCCAGTACTTC.

V usage is TRBV18 and J usage is TRBJ2-2; 10 nucleotides match TRBD2. The CDR3 sequence is 16 residues long. Germline CDR1 reads KGHSH; CDR2 reads LQKENI. The J segment lost 2 bases and the V segment lost 5 bases, leaving 5 bases of the junction unmatched. The CDR3 here is CASSGGLAVNTGELFF. CDR3 sequence (DNA): TGTGCCAGCTCAGGCGGACTAGCGGTCAACACCGGGGAGCTGTTTTTT.

J is TRBJ1-6 and V is TRBV27; TRBD1 matches 7 bases. The ends lost 5 bases at V and 10 bases at J; junction bases unmatched: 5. Germline CDR1 reads MNHEY; CDR2 reads SMNVEV (reference sequence). The CDR3 has 13 amino acids. CDR3 coding DNA: TGTGCCAGCAGTCTAACAGGGGACTCACCCCTCCACTTT. Amino acids: CASSLTGDSPLHF.

The chain employs TRBV28 and TRBJ1-2, with 8 bases fitting TRBD1. The CDR3 totals 12 residues. Germline CDR1 reads MDHEN; CDR2 reads SYDVKM. The ends lost 5 bases at V and 6 bases at J; junction bases unmatched: 2. The CDR3 region is CASSAGGDGYTF. CDR3 DNA sequence: TGTGCCAGCAGTGCAGGGGGCGATGGCTACACCTTC.

The chain is built from TRBV18 and TRBJ2-7; 10 positions match TRBD1. Germline V CDR1 and CDR2: KGHSH, LQKENI. V shed 6 bases and J 3 bases; nucleotides not matched to a gene: 17. There are 18 residues in the CDR3. This CDR3 reads CASSLGQGSATFSYEQYF. CDR3 bases: TGTGCCAGCTCCCTGGGACAGGGGTCCGCAACGTTTAGCTACGAGCAGTACTTC.

This clone was seen more than once but under ten times. CDR3 region: CSVEGFRVGTDTQYF. The CDR3 bases are TGCAGCGTTGAAGGGTTTAGGGTGGGCACAGATACGCAGTATTTT. The rearrangement joins TRBV29-1 to TRBJ2-3; D ambiguous. V lost 1 base and J lost 1, with 12 bases in between. CDR1 and CDR2 from the germline V gene are SQVTM and ANQGSEA. This CDR3 comprises 15 residues.

V is TRBV14 and J is TRBJ2-3; TRBD2 matches 8 bases. The germline gives CDR1 SGHDN, CDR2 FVKESK. The CDR3 has 16 residues. The V segment lost 4 bases and the J segment 2 bases; nucleotides outside the gene matches: 8. CDR3 DNA sequence: TGTGCCAGCAGCCGCGTAAGCGGGGGCGTCACAGATACGCAGTATTTT. This sequence encodes CASSRVSGGVTDTQYF.

A few counts support this clone. The V gene is TRBV9, the J gene TRBJ1-2; tentative D call: TRBD1 (5 bases). Looked up from germline, CDR1 is SGDLS and CDR2 is YYNGEE. The V end lost 0 bases, the J end lost 8 bases, and 20 bases lay between the germline ends. The CDR3 contains 16 residues. DNA of the CDR3: TGTGCCAGCAGCGTAGCTGACGGAGGGGCGGGAGGAGGCTACACCTTC. Protein product: CASSVADGGAGGGYTF.

The CDR3 region is CASSKTSSSSYNEQFF. CDR3 DNA: TGTGCCAGCTCTAAGACTAGCAGTAGCTCCTACAATGAGCAGTTCTTC. The chain links TRBV18 to TRBJ2-1; 7 bases fit TRBD2. Losses at the gene ends were 6 bases for V and 0 bases for J; bases not matched to a gene: 8. This CDR3 has 16 amino acids. Germline loops: CDR1 KGHSH, CDR2 LQKENI.

The V call is TRBV29-1, the J call TRBJ1-1; no definite D call. Germline values: CDR1 SQVTM, CDR2 ANQGSEA. The CDR3 is 13 residues long. Trimming cost V 4 bases and J 1 base, with 10 bases left between them. CDR3 protein: CSVVLWRNTEAFF. The CDR3 DNA reads as TGCAGCGTTGTCCTCTGGCGGAACACTGAAGCTTTCTTT.